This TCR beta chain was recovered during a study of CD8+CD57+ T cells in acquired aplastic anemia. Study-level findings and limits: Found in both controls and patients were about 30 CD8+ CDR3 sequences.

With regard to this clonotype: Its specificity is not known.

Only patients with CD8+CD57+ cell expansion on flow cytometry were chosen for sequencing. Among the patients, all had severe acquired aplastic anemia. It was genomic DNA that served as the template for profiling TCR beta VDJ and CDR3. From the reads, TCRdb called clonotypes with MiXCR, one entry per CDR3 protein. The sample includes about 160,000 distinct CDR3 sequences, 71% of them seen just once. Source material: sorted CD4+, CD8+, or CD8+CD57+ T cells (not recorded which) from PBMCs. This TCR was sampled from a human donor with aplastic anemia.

CDR3 sequence (DNA): TGTGCCAGCAGTGACAGGGGGACTAACCAAGAGACCCAGTACTTC. This translates into CASSDRGTNQETQYF. The V call is TRBV2, the J call TRBJ2-5; D is possibly TRBD1 or TRBD2 (7 bases each). The CDR3 spans 15 residues. The V gene's germline CDR1 is SNHLY and CDR2 FYNNEI. V lost 3 bases and J lost 0, with 11 bases in between.